The clone carrying this T cell receptor beta chain has a single count. Its antigen is unidentified. Measured with immunoSEQ multiplex PCR; TCRdb has only the in-frame clones, and not every one. The sample holds 2 million to 2.5 million clones, around 90% seen once. CD4+ cells were split into CD45RA+ naive and CD45RA-negative memory subsets. This entry comes from a study of shared clonotypes between healthy human individuals. Study-level results: Rarefaction showed that sequencing of sorted subsets was incomplete (despite large depth).

Germline CDR1 is MNHEY and CDR2 is SMNVEV (reference sequence). The CDR3 covers 15 residues. V was cut by 5 bases and J by 0 bases, with 14 bases left in between. This TCR was recovered from a young man in good health. Some clones in this sample may be carry-over from other donors' samples. Sequencing input: naive CD4+ T cells from PBMCs. Documented subset: CD45RA+ positively selected. The rearrangement uses TRBV27 and TRBJ2-7; D is possibly TRBD2 (6 bases). CDR3 sequence: CASSPLGGTSYEQYF. The CDR3 DNA reads TGTGCCAGCAGTCCCCTGGGCGGGACCTCCTACGAGCAGTACTTC.